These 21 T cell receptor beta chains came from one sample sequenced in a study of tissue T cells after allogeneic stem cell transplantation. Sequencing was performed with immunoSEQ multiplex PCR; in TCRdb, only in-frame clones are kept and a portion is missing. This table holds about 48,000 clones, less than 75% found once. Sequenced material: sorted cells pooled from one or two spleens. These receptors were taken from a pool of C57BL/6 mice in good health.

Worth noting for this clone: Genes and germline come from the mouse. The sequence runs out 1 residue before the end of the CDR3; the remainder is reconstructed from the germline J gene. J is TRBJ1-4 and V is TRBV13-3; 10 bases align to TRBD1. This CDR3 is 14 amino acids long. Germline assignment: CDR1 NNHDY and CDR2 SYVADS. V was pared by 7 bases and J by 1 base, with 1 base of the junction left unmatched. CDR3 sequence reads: CASGDRGSNERLFF. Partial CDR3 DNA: TGTGCCAGCGGGGACAGGGGTTCCAACGAAAGATTATTT. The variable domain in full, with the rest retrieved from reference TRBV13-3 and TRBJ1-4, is EAAVTQSPRSKVAVTGGKVTLSCHQTNNHDYMYWYRQDTGHGLRLIHYSYVADSTEKGDIPDGYKASRPSQENFSLILELASLSQTAVYFCASGDRGSNERLFFGHGTKLSVL.

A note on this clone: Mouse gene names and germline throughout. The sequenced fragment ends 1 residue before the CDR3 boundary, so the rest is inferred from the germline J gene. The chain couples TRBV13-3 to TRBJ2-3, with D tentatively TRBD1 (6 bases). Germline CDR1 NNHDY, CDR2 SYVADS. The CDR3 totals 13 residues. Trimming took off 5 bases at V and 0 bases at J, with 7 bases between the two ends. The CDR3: CASRDSSAETLYF. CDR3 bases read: TGTGCCAGCAGGGACAGTAGTGCAGAAACGCTGTAT.

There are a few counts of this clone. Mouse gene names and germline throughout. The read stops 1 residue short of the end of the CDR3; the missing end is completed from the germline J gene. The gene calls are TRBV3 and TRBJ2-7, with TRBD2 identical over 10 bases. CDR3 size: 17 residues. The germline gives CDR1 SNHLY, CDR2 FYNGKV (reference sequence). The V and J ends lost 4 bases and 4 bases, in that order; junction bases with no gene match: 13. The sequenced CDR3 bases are TGTGCCAGCAGCTCCGTCCCGGGACTGGGGAGAAGGTATGAACAGTAC. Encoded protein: CASSSVPGLGRRYEQY. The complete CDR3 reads CASSSVPGLGRRYEQYF.

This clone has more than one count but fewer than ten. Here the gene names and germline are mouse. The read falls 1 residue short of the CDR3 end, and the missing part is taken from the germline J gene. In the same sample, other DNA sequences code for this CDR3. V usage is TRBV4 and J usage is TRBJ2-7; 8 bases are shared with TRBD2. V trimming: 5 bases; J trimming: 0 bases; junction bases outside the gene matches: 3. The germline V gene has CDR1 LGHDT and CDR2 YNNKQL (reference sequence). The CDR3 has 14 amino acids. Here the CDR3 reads CASSDWGSSYEQYF. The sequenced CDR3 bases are TGTGCCAGCAGCGACTGGGGAAGCTCCTATGAACAGTAC.

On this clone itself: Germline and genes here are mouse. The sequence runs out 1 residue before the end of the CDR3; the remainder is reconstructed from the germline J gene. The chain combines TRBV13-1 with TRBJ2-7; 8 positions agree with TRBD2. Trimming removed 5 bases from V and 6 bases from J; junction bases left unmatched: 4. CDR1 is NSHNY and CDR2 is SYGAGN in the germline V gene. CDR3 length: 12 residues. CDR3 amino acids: CASRGGAGEQYF. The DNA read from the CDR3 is TGTGCCAGCAGGGGGGGGGCGGGTGAACAGTAC.

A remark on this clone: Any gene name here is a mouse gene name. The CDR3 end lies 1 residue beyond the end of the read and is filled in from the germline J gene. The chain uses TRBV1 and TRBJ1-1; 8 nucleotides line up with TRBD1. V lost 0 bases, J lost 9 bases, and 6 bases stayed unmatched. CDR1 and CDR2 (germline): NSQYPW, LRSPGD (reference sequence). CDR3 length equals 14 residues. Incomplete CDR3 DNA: TGCACCTGCAGTGCAGAGAGACAGGGGCGAAAAGTCTTC. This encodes CTCSAERQGRKVF. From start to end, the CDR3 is CTCSAERQGRKVFF.

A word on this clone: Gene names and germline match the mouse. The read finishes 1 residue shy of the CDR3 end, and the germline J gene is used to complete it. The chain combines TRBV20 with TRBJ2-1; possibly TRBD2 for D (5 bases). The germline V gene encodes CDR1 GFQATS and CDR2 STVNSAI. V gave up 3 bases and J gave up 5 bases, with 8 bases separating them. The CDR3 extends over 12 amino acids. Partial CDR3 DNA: TGTGGTGCTAGCTGGGTAGATGCTGAGCAGTTC. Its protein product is CGASWVDAEQF. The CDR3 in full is CGASWVDAEQFF.

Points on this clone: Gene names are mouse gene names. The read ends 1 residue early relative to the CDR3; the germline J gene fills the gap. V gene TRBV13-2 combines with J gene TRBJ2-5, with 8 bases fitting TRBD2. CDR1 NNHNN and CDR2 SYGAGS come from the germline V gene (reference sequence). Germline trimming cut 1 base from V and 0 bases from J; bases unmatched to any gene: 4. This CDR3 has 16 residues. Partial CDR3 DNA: TGTGCCAGCGGTGATTCTGGGGGGTTTAACCAAGACACCCAGTAC. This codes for CASGDSGGFNQDTQY. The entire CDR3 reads CASGDSGGFNQDTQYF.

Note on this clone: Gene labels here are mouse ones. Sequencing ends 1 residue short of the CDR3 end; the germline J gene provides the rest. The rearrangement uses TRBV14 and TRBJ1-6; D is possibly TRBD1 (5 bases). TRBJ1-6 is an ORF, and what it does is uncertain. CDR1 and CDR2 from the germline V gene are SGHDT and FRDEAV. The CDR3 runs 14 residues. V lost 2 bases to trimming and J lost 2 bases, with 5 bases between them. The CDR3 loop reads CASSLQAYNSPLYF. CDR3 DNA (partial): TGTGCCAGCAGTTTACAGGCCTATAATTCGCCCCTCTAC.

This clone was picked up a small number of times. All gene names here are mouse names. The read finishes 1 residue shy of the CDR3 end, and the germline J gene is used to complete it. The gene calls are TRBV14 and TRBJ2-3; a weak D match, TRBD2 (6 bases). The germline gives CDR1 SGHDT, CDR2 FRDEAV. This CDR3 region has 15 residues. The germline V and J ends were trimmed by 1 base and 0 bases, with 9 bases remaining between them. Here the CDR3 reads CASSFRGVSAETLYF. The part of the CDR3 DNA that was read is TGTGCCAGCAGTTTCCGGGGGGTGAGTGCAGAAACGCTGTAT. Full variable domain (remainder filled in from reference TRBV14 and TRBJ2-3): EAGVTQSPRYAVLQEGQAVSFWCDPISGHDTLYWYQQPRDQGPQLLVYFRDEAVIDNSQLPSDRFSAVRPKGTNSTLKIQSAKQGDTATYLCASSFRGVSAETLYFGSGTRLTVL.

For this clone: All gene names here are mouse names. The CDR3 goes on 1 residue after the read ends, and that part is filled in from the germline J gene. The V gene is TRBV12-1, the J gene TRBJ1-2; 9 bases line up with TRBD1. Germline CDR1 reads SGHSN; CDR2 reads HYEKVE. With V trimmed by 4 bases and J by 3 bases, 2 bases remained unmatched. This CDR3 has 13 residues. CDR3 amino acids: CASSDRGDSDYTF. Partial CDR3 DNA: TGTGCCAGCTCGGACAGGGGAGACTCCGACTACACC.

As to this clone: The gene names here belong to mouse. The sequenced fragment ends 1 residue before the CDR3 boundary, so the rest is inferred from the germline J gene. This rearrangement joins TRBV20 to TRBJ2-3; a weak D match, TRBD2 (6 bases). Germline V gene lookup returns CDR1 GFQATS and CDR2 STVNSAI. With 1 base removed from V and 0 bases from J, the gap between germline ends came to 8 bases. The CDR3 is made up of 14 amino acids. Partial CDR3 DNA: TGTGGTGCTAGGGGGGGGACTAGTGCAGAAACGCTGTAT. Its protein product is CGARGGTSAETLY. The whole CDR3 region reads CGARGGTSAETLYF.

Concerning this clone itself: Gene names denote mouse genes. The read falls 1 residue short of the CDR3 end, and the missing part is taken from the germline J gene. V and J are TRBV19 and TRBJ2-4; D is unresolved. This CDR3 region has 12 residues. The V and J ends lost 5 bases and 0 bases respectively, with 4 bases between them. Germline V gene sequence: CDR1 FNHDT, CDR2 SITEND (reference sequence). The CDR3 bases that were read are TGTGCCAGCAGGGGTAGTCAAAACACCTTGTAC. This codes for CASRGSQNTLY. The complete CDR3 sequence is CASRGSQNTLYF.

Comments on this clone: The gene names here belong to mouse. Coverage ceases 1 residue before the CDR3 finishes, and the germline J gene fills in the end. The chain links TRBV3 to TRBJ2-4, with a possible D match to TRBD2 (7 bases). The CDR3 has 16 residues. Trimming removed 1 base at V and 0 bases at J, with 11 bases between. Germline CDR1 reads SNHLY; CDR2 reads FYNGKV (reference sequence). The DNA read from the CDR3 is TGTGCCAGCAGCTTAGGTCTGGGGGCTAGTCAAAACACCTTGTAC. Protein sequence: CASSLGLGASQNTLY. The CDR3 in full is CASSLGLGASQNTLYF.

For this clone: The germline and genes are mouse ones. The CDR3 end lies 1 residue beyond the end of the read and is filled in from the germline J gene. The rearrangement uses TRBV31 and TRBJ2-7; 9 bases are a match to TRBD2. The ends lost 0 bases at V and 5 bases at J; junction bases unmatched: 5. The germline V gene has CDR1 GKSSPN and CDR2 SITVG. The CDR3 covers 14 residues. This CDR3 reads CAWSLWGGDHEQYF. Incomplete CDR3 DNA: TGTGCCTGGAGTCTATGGGGGGGCGACCATGAACAGTAC.

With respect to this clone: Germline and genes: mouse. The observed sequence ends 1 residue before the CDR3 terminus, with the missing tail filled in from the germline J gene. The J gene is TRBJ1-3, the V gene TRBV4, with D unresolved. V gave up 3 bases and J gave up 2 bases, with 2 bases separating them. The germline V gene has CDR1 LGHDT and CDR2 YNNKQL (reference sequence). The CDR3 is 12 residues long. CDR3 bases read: TGTGCCAGCAGCTATACTGGAAATACGCTCTAT. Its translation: CASSYTGNTLY. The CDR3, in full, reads CASSYTGNTLYF.

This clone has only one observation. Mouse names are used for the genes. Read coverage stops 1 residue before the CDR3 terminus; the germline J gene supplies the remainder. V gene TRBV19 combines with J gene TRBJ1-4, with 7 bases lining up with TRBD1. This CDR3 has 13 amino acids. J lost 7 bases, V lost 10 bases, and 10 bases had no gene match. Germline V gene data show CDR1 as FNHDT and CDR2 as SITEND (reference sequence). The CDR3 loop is CACRDRRGERLFF. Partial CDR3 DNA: TGTGCCTGCCGGGACAGAAGAGGCGAAAGATTATTT.

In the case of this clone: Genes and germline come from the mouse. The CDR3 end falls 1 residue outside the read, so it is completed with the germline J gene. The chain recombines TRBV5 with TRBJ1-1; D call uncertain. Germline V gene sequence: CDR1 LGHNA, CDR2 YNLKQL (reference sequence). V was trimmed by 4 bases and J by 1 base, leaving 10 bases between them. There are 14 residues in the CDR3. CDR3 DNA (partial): TGTGCCAGCAGCCCCCTAGGGTCGAACACAGAAGTCTTC. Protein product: CASSPLGSNTEVF. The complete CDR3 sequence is CASSPLGSNTEVFF.

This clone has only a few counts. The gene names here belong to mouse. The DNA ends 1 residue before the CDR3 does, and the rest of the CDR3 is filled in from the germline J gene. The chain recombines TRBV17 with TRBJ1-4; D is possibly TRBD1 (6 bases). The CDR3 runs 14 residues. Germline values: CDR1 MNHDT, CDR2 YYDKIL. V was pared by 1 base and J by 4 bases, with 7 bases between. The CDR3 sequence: CASSRGTDNERLFF. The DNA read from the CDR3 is TGTGCTAGCAGTAGAGGGACAGACAACGAAAGATTATTT.

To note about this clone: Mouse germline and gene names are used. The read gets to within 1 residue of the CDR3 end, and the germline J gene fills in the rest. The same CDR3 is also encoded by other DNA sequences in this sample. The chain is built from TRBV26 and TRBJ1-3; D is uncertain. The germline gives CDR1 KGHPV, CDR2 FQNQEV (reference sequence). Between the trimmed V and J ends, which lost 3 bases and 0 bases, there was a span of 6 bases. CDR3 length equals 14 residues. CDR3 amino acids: CASSLGNSGNTLYF. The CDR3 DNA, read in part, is TGTGCCAGCAGTCTTGGCAATTCTGGAAATACGCTCTAT.

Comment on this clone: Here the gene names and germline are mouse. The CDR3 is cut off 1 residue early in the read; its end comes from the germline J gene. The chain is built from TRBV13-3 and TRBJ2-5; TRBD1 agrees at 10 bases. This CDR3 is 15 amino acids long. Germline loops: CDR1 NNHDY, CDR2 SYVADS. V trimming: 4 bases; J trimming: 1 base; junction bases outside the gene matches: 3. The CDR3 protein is CASSPDRGHQDTQYF. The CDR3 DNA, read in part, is TGTGCCAGCAGTCCCGACAGGGGGCACCAAGACACCCAGTAC.